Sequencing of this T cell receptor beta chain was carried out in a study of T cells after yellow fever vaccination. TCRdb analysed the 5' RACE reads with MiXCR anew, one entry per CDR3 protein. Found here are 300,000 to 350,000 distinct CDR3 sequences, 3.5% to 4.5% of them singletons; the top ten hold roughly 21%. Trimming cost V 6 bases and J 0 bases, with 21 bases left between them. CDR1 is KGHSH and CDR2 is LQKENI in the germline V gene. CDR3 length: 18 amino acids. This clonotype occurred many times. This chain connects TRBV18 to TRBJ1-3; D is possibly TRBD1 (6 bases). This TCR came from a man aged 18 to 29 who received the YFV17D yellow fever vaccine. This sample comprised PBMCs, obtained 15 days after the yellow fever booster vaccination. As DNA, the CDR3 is TGTGCCAGCTCCGGGTCGGGGGCCATCTCCTCCTCTGGAAACACCATATATTTT. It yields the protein CASSGSGAISSSGNTIYF.